A single sample is the source of the 8 T cell receptor beta chains below, sequenced in a study of OX40 agonist ivuxolimab in advanced cancers. Sequencing was performed with immunoSEQ multiplex PCR; in TCRdb, only in-frame clones are kept and a portion is missing. The table includes 65,000 to 75,000 clones, 89% detected once. This material consisted of CD4+ or CD8+ T cells sorted from blood, taken in a trial of the OX40 agonist ivuxolimab. Every receptor here comes from an adult with an advanced solid tumor such as melanoma, head and neck, liver or kidney cancer.

The chain uses TRBV19 and TRBJ1-2; tentative D call: TRBD1 (6 bases). This CDR3 spans 16 amino acids. V lost 5 bases, J lost 2 bases, and 18 bases lay in between. Germline lookup yields CDR1 LNHDA and CDR2 SQIVND (reference sequence). CDR3 loop: CASSFLFQGPNYGYTF. The CDR3 DNA sequence: TGTGCCAGTAGTTTTTTGTTTCAGGGGCCCAACTATGGCTACACCTTC.

The V and J genes are TRBV5-1 and TRBJ2-5, with 7 bases identical to TRBD1. Looked up from germline, CDR1 is SGHRS and CDR2 is YFSETQ. The CDR3 runs 15 residues. After removal of 0 bases from V and 4 bases from J, the junction contained 6 bases not matched to a gene. In DNA form, the CDR3 reads TGCGCCAGCAGCTTGGGACAGGGAGTGGGAGAGACCCAGTACTTC. Amino acid sequence: CASSLGQGVGETQYF. Full variable domain (missing parts from reference TRBV5-1 and TRBJ2-5): KAGVTQTPRYLIKTRGQQVTLSCSPISGHRSVSWYQQTPGQGLQFLFEYFSETQRNKGNFPGRFSGRQFSNSRSEMNVSTLELGDSALYLCASSLGQGVGETQYFGPGTRLLVL.

This clone was observed a single time. The CDR3 region is CASSQDERASQHF. As DNA, the CDR3 is TGCGCCAGCAGCCAAGACGAACGGGCATCCCAGCATTTT. The chain recombines TRBV4-1 with TRBJ1-5; D remains ambiguous. Germline CDR1 and CDR2: MGHRA and YSYEKL. V was pared by 0 bases and J by 11 bases, with 11 bases between. This CDR3 contains 13 residues.

The chain carries TRBV2 and TRBJ2-7, with D possibly TRBD2 on 8 matching bases. V shed 7 bases and J shed 7 bases, with 20 bases lying between them. CDR1 is SNHLY, CDR2 FYNNEI, per germline. CDR3 length: 14 residues. For the CDR3, the DNA is TGTGCCAGCACCCCCGGGAGGGGGCGAAATGAGCAGTACTTC. Translated: CASTPGRGRNEQYF.

CDR3 DNA sequence: TGTGCCAGCAGCACGACAGGGAATGAGCAGTTCTTC. Its protein product is CASSTTGNEQFF. V and J are TRBV5-4 and TRBJ2-1; TRBD1 matches 7 bases. Per germline, CDR1 SGHNT and CDR2 YYREEE (reference sequence). This CDR3 spans 12 amino acids. J lost 7 bases, V lost 4 bases, and 2 bases had no gene match.

The genes are TRBV5-4 and TRBJ2-7, with a possible D match to TRBD1 (8 bases). V shed 7 bases and J shed 2 bases, with 22 bases lying between them. The germline V gene encodes CDR1 SGHNT and CDR2 YYREEE (reference sequence). The length of the CDR3 is 16 residues. CDR3 sequence reads: CASSTGGTGIPYEQYF. CDR3 DNA sequence: TGTGCCAGCTCGACCGGGGGGACAGGAATTCCCTACGAGCAGTACTTC.

The V call is TRBV5-5, the J call TRBJ2-6; a weak D match, TRBD1 (6 bases). Germline-derived CDR1 and CDR2 are SGHKS and YYEKEE (reference sequence). This CDR3 is 17 amino acids long. Trimming cost V 4 bases and J 0 bases, with 14 bases left between them. CDR3 nucleotides: TGTGCCAGCAGCGCTCCGGGACAAATCTCTGGGGCCAACGTCCTGACTTTC. Translated, it gives CASSAPGQISGANVLTF.

The chain has TRBV4-1 and TRBJ2-2, with D possibly matching TRBD2 (6 bases). V was trimmed by 0 bases and J by 4 bases, leaving 9 bases between them. Germline V gene sequence: CDR1 MGHRA, CDR2 YSYEKL. This CDR3 contains 15 residues. The CDR3 nucleotides read TGCGCCAGCAGCCAAGATAGGAGGGCCACCGGGGAGCTGTTTTTT. Its protein is CASSQDRRATGELFF.